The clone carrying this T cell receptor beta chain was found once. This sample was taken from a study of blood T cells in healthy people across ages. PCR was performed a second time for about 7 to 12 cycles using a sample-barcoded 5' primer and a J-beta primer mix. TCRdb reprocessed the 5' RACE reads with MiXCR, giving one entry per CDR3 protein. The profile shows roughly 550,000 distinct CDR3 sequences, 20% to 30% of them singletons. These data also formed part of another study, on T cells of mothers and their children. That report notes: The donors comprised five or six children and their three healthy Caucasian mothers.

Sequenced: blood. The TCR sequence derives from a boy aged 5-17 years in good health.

The CDR3 loop reads CASSLEGPELHGYTF. DNA of the CDR3: TGTGCCAGCAGCTTGGAGGGTCCGGAACTGCATGGCTACACCTTC. This chain connects TRBV7-9 to TRBJ1-2, with no clear D. CDR1 and CDR2 from the germline V gene are SEHNR and FQNEAQ (reference sequence). The V gene lost 3 bases and the J gene lost 6 bases, with 17 bases spanning the gap. The CDR3 contains 15 residues.